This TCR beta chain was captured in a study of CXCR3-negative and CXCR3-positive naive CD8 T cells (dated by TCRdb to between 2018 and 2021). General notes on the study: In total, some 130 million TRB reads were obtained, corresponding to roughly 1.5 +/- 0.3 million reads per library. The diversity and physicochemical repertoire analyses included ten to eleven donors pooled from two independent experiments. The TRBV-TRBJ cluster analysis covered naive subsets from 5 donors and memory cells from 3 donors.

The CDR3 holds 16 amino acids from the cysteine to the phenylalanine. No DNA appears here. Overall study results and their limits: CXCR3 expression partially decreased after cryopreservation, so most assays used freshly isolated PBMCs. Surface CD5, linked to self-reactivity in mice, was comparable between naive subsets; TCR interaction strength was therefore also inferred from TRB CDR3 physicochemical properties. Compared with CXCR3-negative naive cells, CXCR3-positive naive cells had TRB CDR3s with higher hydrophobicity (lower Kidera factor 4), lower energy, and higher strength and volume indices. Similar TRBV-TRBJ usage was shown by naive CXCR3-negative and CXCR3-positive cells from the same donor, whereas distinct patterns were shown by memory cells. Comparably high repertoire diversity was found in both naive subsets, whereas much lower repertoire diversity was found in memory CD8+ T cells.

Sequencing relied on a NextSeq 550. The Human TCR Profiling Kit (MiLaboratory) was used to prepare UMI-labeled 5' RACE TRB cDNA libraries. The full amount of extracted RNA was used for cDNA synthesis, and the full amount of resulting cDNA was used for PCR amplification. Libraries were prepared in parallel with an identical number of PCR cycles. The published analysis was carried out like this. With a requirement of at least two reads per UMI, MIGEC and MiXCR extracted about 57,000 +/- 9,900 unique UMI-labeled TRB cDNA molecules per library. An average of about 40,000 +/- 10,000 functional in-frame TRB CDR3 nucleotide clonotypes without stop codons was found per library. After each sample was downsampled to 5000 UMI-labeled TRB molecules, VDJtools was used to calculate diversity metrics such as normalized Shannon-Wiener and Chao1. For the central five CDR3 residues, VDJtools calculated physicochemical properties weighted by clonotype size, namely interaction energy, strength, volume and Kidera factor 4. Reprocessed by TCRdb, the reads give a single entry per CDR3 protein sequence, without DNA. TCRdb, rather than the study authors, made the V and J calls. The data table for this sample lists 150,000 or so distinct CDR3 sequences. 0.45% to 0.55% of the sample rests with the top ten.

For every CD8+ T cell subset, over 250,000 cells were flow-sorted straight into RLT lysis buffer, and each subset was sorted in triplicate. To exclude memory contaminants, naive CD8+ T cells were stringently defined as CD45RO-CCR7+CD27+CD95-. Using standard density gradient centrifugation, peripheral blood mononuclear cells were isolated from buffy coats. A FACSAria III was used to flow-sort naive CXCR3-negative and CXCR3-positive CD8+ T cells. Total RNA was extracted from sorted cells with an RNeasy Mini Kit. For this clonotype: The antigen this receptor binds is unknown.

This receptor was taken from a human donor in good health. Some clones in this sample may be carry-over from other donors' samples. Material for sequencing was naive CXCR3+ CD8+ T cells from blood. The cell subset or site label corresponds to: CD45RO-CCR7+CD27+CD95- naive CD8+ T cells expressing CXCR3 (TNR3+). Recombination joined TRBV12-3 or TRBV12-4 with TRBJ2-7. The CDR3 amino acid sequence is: CASSNFGLSRAYEQYF.